One and the same sample provided the 12 T cell receptor beta chains below, sequenced in a study of CD8+ T cells in alopecia areata. TCR sequencing used cDNA made by reverse transcription of extracted RNA. Here immunoSEQ multiplex PCR was the method, and the copy in TCRdb shows in-frame clones only, minus some. The sample holds 89,000 or so clones, roughly 51% seen once. Sequenced: NKG2D-high CD8+ T cells sorted from blood. The receptor set was obtained from a human donor with alopecia areata.

This clone has a handful of counts. V usage is TRBV29-1 and J usage is TRBJ2-7, with D tentatively TRBD2 (5 bases). Germline V gene sequence: CDR1 SQVTM, CDR2 ANQGSEA. The CDR3 totals 16 residues. Trimming removed 1 base at V and 0 bases at J, with 16 bases between. The CDR3 bases are TGCAGCGTTGAAGCCCCTCGGACTGGGTCCTCCTACGAGCAGTACTTC. Protein product: CSVEAPRTGSSYEQYF.

This clone is a singleton in its sample. This chain connects TRBV4-1 to TRBJ2-1; possibly TRBD2 for D (5 bases). V lost 5 bases and J 6 bases, leaving 8 bases between the germline ends. Germline CDR1 is MGHRA and CDR2 is YSYEKL. CDR3 size: 12 residues. CDR3 nucleotide sequence: TGCGCCAGCAGCTGGACTGGCAATGAGCAGTTCTTC. Protein: CASSWTGNEQFF.

This clone was recorded a few times. J is TRBJ1-5 and V is TRBV21-1; the listed D gene, TRBD1, was not tested against the DNA. TRBV21-1 corresponds to a pseudogene. This CDR3 spans 19 amino acids. CDR3 protein: CASSKARQGTRVGNQPQHF. The CDR3 DNA reads TGTGCCAGCAGCAAAGCTCGGCAGGGAACAAGGGTCGGCAATCAGCCCCAGCATTTT.

This clone was seen a few times. The rearrangement joins TRBV30 to TRBJ2-7; maybe TRBD1 (6 bases). Trimming left V 2 bases short and J 5 bases short, with 10 bases between. Germline CDR1 and CDR2: GTSNPN and SVGIG (reference sequence). This CDR3 region has 12 residues. The CDR3 DNA follows: TGTGCCTGGAGTCCGGGACATGACGAGCAGTACTTC. Amino acid sequence: CAWSPGHDEQYF.

The J gene is TRBJ2-7, the V gene TRBV27; D unresolved. Trimming pared 0 bases from V and 3 bases from J, leaving 6 bases between. The CDR3 is made up of 13 amino acids. Germline loops: CDR1 MNHEY, CDR2 SMNVEV (reference sequence). This CDR3 reads CASSLSGFYEQYF. The CDR3 coding sequence is TGTGCCAGCAGTTTATCTGGGTTCTACGAGCAGTACTTC.

This clone was counted between two and nine times. The chain employs TRBV7-8 and TRBJ1-5; 9 nucleotides align to TRBD1. There are 16 residues in the CDR3. V lost 4 bases to trimming and J lost 0 bases; unmatched junction nucleotides: 4. The germline CDR1 and CDR2 sequences are SGHVS and FQNEAQ. The CDR3 coding sequence is TGTGCCAGCAGCTCCTGGACAGGGGATAGCAATCAGCCCCAGCATTTT. Protein product: CASSSWTGDSNQPQHF.

This clone was observed a few times. The chain combines TRBV29-1 with TRBJ2-3; unclear D gene. Germline assignment: CDR1 SQVTM and CDR2 ANQGSEA. Trimming stripped 3 bases from V and 6 bases from J, with 4 bases between. The CDR3 contains 10 residues. The CDR3 bases are TGCAGCGTTGATATTGATACGCAGTATTTT. It translates to CSVDIDTQYF.

In its sample, this clone was seen a few times. The rearrangement links TRBV9 to TRBJ1-2; D is unclear. V was cut by 3 bases and J by 4 bases, with 4 bases left in between. The CDR3 runs 11 residues. From germline, CDR1 is SGDLS and CDR2 YYNGEE. The CDR3 DNA follows: TGTGCCAGCAGCGGCGTCTATGGCTACACCTTC. Its protein product is CASSGVYGYTF.

This clone came up a few times. The chain carries TRBV14 and TRBJ2-7; D unclear. Germline V gene lookup returns CDR1 SGHDN and CDR2 FVKESK. Trimming took 0 bases from V and 2 from J, leaving 11 bases between them. CDR3 length: 15 residues. CDR3 amino acids: CASSQDRSRAYEQYF. As DNA, the CDR3 is TGTGCCAGCAGCCAAGATCGGTCCAGAGCCTACGAGCAGTACTTC.

V gene TRBV14 combines with J gene TRBJ2-2; D uncertain. CDR3 size: 12 residues. Trimming removed 1 base at V and 8 bases at J, with 5 bases between. Germline V gene data show CDR1 as SGHDN and CDR2 as FVKESK. CDR3 sequence (DNA): TGTGCCAGCAGCCAAGTCGCGGGGGAGCTGTTTTTT. Protein sequence: CASSQVAGELFF.

The rearrangement joins TRBV27 to TRBJ2-1, with 7 bases identical to TRBD2. The CDR3 has 14 amino acids. From germline, CDR1 is MNHEY and CDR2 SMNVEV (reference sequence). The ends lost 5 bases at V and 5 bases at J; junction bases unmatched: 6. The CDR3 region has the DNA TGTGCCAGCAGTCCGGCGGGGGTGGACAATGAGCAGTTCTTC. The encoded protein is CASSPAGVDNEQFF.

J is TRBJ1-2 and V is TRBV27; maybe TRBD1 (5 bases). Germline V gene lookup returns CDR1 MNHEY and CDR2 SMNVEV (reference sequence). The CDR3 runs to 14 residues. Trimming shortened V by 2 bases and J by 7 bases, and 14 bases separated the two germline ends. CDR3 coding DNA: TGTGCCAGCAGTTTAGCGTGGGGGATGTTTGGCTACACCTTC. This sequence encodes CASSLAWGMFGYTF.